This T cell receptor beta chain is drawn from a study of blood T cell repertoires in COVID-19. On the study more broadly: The United States, Italy and Spain provided the acute and convalescent COVID-19 samples.

Per the authors' pipeline: The authors estimated nucleated cell counts from reference gene primer amplification. The table came from immunoSEQ multiplex PCR; TCRdb's copy has only in-frame clones and leaves some out. That table gives V, J and clone size, and the DNA gave D and trimming. In the table there are about 180,000 clones, 65% to 85% of which are singletons. Individuals aged roughly 18 to 100 years were recruited from around 22 US areas. Which cohort a participant joined came from the clinical history participants gave. The CDR3 has 14 amino acids. After removal of 5 bases from V and 6 bases from J, the junction contained 9 bases not matched to a gene. Germline CDR1 and CDR2: SEHNR and FQNEAQ (reference sequence).

Sequencing used PBMCs or T cells enriched from blood (not recorded which). V usage is TRBV7-9 and J usage is TRBJ1-1, with 7 positions matching TRBD1. This sequence was found in a woman aged 40 to 50 with acute COVID-19. The CDR3 is CASSLSDRVAEAFF. DNA of the CDR3: TGTGCCAGCAGCCTATCCGACAGGGTGGCTGAAGCTTTCTTT. The variable domain in full, with the rest retrieved from reference TRBV7-9 and TRBJ1-1, is DTGVSQNPRHKITKRGQNVTFRCDPISEHNRLYWYRQTLGQGPEFLTYFQNEAQLEKSRLLSDRFSAERPKGSFSTLEIQRTEQGDSAMYLCASSLSDRVAEAFFGQGTRLTVV.